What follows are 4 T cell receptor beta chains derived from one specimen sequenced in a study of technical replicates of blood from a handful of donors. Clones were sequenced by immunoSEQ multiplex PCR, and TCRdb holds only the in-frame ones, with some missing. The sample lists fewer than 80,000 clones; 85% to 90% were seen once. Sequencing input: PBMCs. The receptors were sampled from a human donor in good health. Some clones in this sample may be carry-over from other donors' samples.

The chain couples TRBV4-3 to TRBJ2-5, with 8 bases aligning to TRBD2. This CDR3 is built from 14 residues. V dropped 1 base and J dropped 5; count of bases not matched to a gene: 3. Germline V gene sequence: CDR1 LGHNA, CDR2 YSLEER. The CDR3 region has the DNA TGCGCCAGCAGCCAAGGCCGGGAGGGTGAGACCCAGTACTTC. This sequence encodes CASSQGREGETQYF.

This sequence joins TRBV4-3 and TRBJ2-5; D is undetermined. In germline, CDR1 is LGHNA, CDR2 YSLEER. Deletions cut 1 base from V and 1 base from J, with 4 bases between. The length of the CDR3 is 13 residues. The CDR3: CASSQVVQETQYF. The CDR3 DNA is TGCGCCAGCAGCCAAGTAGTCCAAGAGACCCAGTACTTC.

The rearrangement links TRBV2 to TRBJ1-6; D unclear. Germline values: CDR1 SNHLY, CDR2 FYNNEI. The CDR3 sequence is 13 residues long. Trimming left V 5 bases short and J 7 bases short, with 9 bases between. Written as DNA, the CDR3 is TGTGCCAGCAGTATTACGGGGAATTCACCCCTCCACTTT. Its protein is CASSITGNSPLHF.

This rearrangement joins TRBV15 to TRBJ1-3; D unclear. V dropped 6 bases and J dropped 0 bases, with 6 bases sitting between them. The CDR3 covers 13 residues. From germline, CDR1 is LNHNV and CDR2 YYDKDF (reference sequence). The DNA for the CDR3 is TGTGCCACCAGGGTGAGCTCTGGAAACACCATATATTTT. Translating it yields CATRVSSGNTIYF.